Listed below are T cell receptor beta chains from one sample, sequenced in a study of CD8 T cells in Susac syndrome. From the immunoSEQ multiplex PCR reads, TCRdb called clonotypes with MiXCR, one entry per CDR3 protein. The table has about 120,000 distinct CDR3 sequences, around 94% seen once. Sequencing was performed on CD4+ T cells from PBMCs. Receptor source: a human donor with multiple sclerosis. CDR3s include the opening cysteine and the closing phenylalanine or tryptophan. Fields, in order: clone size, J gene, D gene, V gene, CDR3 protein, CDR3 DNA. A D gene is named only where the DNA matches it firmly. Size values are once, few and many counts, or a class for expanded clones, and some rows have none.

abundance: -
j_gene: TRBJ2-3
d_gene: -
v_gene: TRBV6-6
CDR3aa: CASSPVVDTQYF
CDR3nt: TGTGCCAGCAGCCCTGTGGTAGATACGCAGTATTTT

abundance: -
j_gene: TRBJ1-6
d_gene: -
v_gene: TRBV15
CDR3aa: CATSRDPARAKYNSPLHF
CDR3nt: TGTGCCACCAGCAGAGACCCAGCTCGGGCCAAGTATAATTCACCCCTCCACTTT

abundance: -
j_gene: TRBJ2-5
d_gene: -
v_gene: TRBV12-3/TRBV12-4
CDR3aa: CASTARGPSRVQYF
CDR3nt: TGTGCCAGCACGGCCAGGGGCCCGTCTCGCGTCCAGTACTTC

abundance: once
j_gene: TRBJ1-1
d_gene: -
v_gene: TRBV3-1
CDR3aa: CASSPDRLRTEAFF
CDR3nt: TGTGCCAGCAGCCCTGACAGACTCCGGACTGAAGCTTTCTTT

abundance: -
j_gene: TRBJ2-1
d_gene: -
v_gene: TRBV4-2
CDR3aa: CASSQESRGAFF
CDR3nt: TGTGCCAGCAGCCAAGAGTCAAGGGGCGCGTTCTTC

abundance: -
j_gene: TRBJ2-1
d_gene: -
v_gene: TRBV27
CDR3aa: CASSSGGLNEQFF
CDR3nt: TGTGCCAGCAGTTCAGGCGGGCTCAATGAGCAGTTCTTC

abundance: -
j_gene: TRBJ1-2
d_gene: TRBD1
v_gene: TRBV7-9
CDR3aa: CASSPLLRTGDAHGYTF
CDR3nt: TGTGCCAGCAGCCCCCTCCTCAGAACAGGGGACGCTCATGGCTACACCTTC

abundance: -
j_gene: TRBJ2-1
d_gene: -
v_gene: TRBV5-1
CDR3aa: CASSLRGVGNEQFF
CDR3nt: TGCGCCAGCAGCTTGCGGGGAGTAGGGAATGAGCAGTTCTTC

abundance: -
j_gene: TRBJ2-7
d_gene: TRBD1
v_gene: TRBV7-3
CDR3aa: CASSLGQGGDQYF
CDR3nt: TGTGCCAGCAGCTTGGGACAGGGTGGCGACCAGTACTTC

abundance: -
j_gene: TRBJ2-1
d_gene: TRBD1
v_gene: TRBV7-2
CDR3aa: CASSYRQGNYNEQFF
CDR3nt: TGTGCCAGCAGCTACCGACAGGGGAACTACAATGAGCAGTTCTTC

abundance: -
j_gene: TRBJ2-7
d_gene: -
v_gene: TRBV18
CDR3aa: CASSLPGENEQYF
CDR3nt: TGTGCCAGCTCACTCCCCGGGGAGAACGAGCAGTACTTC

abundance: -
j_gene: TRBJ2-7
d_gene: TRBD2
v_gene: TRBV7-9
CDR3aa: CASTQTGLAGSTSYEQYF
CDR3nt: TGTGCCAGCACCCAAACGGGACTAGCGGGGAGTACCTCCTACGAGCAGTACTTC

abundance: -
j_gene: TRBJ1-1
d_gene: -
v_gene: TRBV12-3/TRBV12-4
CDR3aa: CASRTSTDTEAFF
CDR3nt: TGTGCCAGCAGAACCTCTACGGACACTGAAGCTTTCTTT

abundance: -
j_gene: TRBJ1-2
d_gene: -
v_gene: TRBV14
CDR3aa: CASSPEGVWGQGYTF
CDR3nt: TGTGCCAGCAGCCCTGAGGGGGTATGGGGACAAGGCTACACCTTC

abundance: -
j_gene: TRBJ2-5
d_gene: -
v_gene: TRBV5-4
CDR3aa: CASNSGSRVETQYF
CDR3nt: TGTGCCAGCAACTCAGGGTCGAGGGTAGAGACCCAGTACTTC

abundance: -
j_gene: TRBJ1-3
d_gene: -
v_gene: TRBV30
CDR3aa: CASEGRPNTIYF
CDR3nt: TGTGCCTCGGAGGGGAGGCCAAACACCATATATTTT

abundance: -
j_gene: TRBJ2-2
d_gene: TRBD2
v_gene: TRBV3-1
CDR3aa: CASSYSGPESGELFF
CDR3nt: TGTGCCAGCAGCTATAGCGGGCCGGAGAGCGGGGAGCTGTTTTTT

abundance: -
j_gene: TRBJ2-1
d_gene: -
v_gene: TRBV18
CDR3aa: CASSPPNADNEQFF
CDR3nt: TGTGCCAGCTCACCACCGAATGCGGACAATGAGCAGTTCTTC

abundance: -
j_gene: TRBJ1-5
d_gene: -
v_gene: TRBV5-1
CDR3aa: CASSLGGQSNQPQHF
CDR3nt: TGCGCCAGCAGCTTGGGTGGACAGAGCAATCAGCCCCAGCATTTT

abundance: -
j_gene: TRBJ2-1
d_gene: TRBD2
v_gene: TRBV9
CDR3aa: CASSVGSGGYNEQFF
CDR3nt: TGTGCCAGCAGCGTAGGTAGCGGGGGCTACAATGAGCAGTTCTTC

abundance: -
j_gene: TRBJ2-7
d_gene: -
v_gene: TRBV2
CDR3aa: CASRSGEVGEQYF
CDR3nt: TGTGCCAGCAGGTCCGGGGAGGTGGGTGAGCAGTACTTC

abundance: -
j_gene: TRBJ1-1
d_gene: -
v_gene: TRBV7-2
CDR3aa: CASSLRGLGTEAFF
CDR3nt: TGTGCCAGCAGCTTGAGGGGCTTAGGGACTGAAGCTTTCTTT

abundance: -
j_gene: TRBJ2-7
d_gene: -
v_gene: TRBV5-7
CDR3aa: CMGRSYEQYF
CDR3nt: TGTATGGGACGGAGCTACGAGCAGTACTTC

abundance: -
j_gene: TRBJ2-7
d_gene: -
v_gene: TRBV11-3
CDR3aa: CASSLRGDSRFYEQYF
CDR3nt: TGTGCCAGCAGCTTAAGAGGCGACTCACGGTTCTACGAGCAGTACTTC

abundance: -
j_gene: TRBJ2-7
d_gene: TRBD2
v_gene: TRBV30
CDR3aa: CAWSALRGFAGATYEQYF
CDR3nt: TGTGCCTGGAGTGCCTTGCGAGGGTTTGCGGGAGCGACCTACGAGCAGTACTTC

abundance: -
j_gene: TRBJ1-1
d_gene: -
v_gene: TRBV4-2
CDR3aa: CASTPATLNTEAFF
CDR3nt: TGTGCCAGCACCCCGGCGACCTTGAACACTGAAGCTTTCTTT

abundance: -
j_gene: TRBJ2-4
d_gene: TRBD2
v_gene: TRBV18
CDR3aa: CASSPNAGRDIQYF
CDR3nt: TGTGCCAGCTCACCAAATGCCGGGAGGGACATTCAGTACTTC

abundance: few
j_gene: TRBJ2-3
d_gene: TRBD1
v_gene: TRBV7-7
CDR3aa: CASSSQGADTQYF
CDR3nt: TGTGCCAGCAGCTCTCAGGGGGCAGATACGCAGTATTTT

abundance: -
j_gene: TRBJ2-2
d_gene: TRBD1
v_gene: TRBV12-3/TRBV12-4
CDR3aa: CASSLPTGGIGELFF
CDR3nt: TGTGCCAGCAGTCTACCTACAGGGGGCATCGGGGAGCTGTTTTTT

abundance: once
j_gene: TRBJ2-5
d_gene: -
v_gene: TRBV9
CDR3aa: CASSDRLVFGTQYF
CDR3nt: TGTGCCAGCAGCGACCGGCTGGTTTTCGGGACCCAGTACTTC

abundance: -
j_gene: TRBJ2-5
d_gene: TRBD2
v_gene: TRBV18
CDR3aa: CASSPPGLESETQYF
CDR3nt: TGTGCCAGCTCACCACCGGGACTAGAGTCCGAGACCCAGTACTTC

abundance: once
j_gene: TRBJ2-1
d_gene: -
v_gene: TRBV24-1
CDR3aa: CATSDRQGAGEQFF
CDR3nt: TGTGCCACCAGTGATCGCCAGGGTGCCGGTGAGCAGTTCTTC

abundance: -
j_gene: TRBJ1-2
d_gene: -
v_gene: TRBV5-4
CDR3aa: CASSLNQGYGYTF
CDR3nt: TGTGCCAGCAGCTTAAATCAGGGGTATGGCTACACCTTC

abundance: -
j_gene: TRBJ1-4
d_gene: TRBD1
v_gene: TRBV27
CDR3aa: CASSPGGKANEKLFF
CDR3nt: TGTGCCAGCAGTCCAGGGGGCAAAGCTAATGAAAAACTGTTTTTT

abundance: once
j_gene: TRBJ1-1
d_gene: -
v_gene: TRBV7-9
CDR3aa: CASSRGGRVEAFF
CDR3nt: TGTGCCAGCAGTCGCGGGGGGCGAGTTGAAGCTTTCTTT

abundance: -
j_gene: TRBJ1-5
d_gene: -
v_gene: TRBV5-1
CDR3aa: CASSLEGLPSNQPQHF
CDR3nt: TGCGCCAGCAGCTTGGAAGGACTTCCTAGCAATCAGCCCCAGCATTTT